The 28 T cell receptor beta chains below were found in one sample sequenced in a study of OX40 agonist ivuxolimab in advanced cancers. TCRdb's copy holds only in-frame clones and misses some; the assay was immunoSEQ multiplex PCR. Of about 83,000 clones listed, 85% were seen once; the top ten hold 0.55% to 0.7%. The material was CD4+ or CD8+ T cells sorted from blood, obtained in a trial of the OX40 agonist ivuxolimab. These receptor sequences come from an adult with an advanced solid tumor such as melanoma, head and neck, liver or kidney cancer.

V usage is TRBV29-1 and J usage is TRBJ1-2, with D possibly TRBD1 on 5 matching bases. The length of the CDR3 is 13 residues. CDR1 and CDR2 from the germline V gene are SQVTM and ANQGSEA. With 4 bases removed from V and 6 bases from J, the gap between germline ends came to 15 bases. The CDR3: CSVASGGMNGYTF. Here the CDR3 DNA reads TGCAGCGTTGCGTCGGGGGGGATGAATGGCTACACCTTC.

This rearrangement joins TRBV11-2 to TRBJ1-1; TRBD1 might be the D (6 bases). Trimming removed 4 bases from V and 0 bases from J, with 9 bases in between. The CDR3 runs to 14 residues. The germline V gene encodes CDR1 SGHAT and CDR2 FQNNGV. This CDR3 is CASSWTEMNTEAFF. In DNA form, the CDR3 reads TGTGCCAGCAGCTGGACAGAGATGAACACTGAAGCTTTCTTT.

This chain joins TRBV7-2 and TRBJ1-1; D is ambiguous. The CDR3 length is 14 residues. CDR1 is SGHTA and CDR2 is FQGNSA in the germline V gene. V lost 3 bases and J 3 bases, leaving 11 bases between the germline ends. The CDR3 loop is CASSFAGAYTEAFF. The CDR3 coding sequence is TGTGCCAGCAGCTTCGCGGGTGCCTACACTGAAGCTTTCTTT.

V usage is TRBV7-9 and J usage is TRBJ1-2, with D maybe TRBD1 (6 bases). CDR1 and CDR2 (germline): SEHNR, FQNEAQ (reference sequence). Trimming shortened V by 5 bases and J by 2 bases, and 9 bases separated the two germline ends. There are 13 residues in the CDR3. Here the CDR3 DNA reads TGTGCCAGCAGCCGGACAGAAAACTATGGCTACACCTTC. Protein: CASSRTENYGYTF.

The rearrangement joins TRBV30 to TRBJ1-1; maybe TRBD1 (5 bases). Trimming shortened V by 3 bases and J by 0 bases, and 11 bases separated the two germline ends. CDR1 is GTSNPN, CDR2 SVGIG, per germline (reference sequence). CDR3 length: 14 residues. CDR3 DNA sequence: TGTGCCTGGAGCAGAGCGGGGGTGAACACTGAAGCTTTCTTT. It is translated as CAWSRAGVNTEAFF.

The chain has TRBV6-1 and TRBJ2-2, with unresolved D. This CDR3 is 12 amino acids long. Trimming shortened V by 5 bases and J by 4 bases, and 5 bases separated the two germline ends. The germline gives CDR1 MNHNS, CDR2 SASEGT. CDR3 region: CASSPFTGELFF. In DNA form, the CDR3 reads TGTGCCAGCAGTCCGTTCACCGGGGAGCTGTTTTTT.

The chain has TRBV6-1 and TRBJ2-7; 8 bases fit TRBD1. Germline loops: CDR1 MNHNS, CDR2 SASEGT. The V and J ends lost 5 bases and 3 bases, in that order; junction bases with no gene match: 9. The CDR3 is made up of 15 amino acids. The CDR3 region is CASSRLGQEDYEQYF. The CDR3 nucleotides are TGTGCCAGCAGTCGCCTGGGACAGGAGGACTACGAGCAGTACTTC.

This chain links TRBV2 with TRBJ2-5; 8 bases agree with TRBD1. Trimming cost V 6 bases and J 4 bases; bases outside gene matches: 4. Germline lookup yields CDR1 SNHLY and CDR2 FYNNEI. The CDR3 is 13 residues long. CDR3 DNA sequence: TGTGCCAGCAGCCCCGGGACAGGAGAGACCCAGTACTTC. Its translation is CASSPGTGETQYF.

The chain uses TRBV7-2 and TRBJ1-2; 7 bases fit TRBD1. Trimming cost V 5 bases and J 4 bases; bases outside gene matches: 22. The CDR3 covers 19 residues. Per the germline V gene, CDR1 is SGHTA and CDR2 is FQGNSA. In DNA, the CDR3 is TGTGCCAGCAGCCACAGGTCCGGGACAGCGAGAACCAATTCCTATGGCTACACCTTC. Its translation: CASSHRSGTARTNSYGYTF.

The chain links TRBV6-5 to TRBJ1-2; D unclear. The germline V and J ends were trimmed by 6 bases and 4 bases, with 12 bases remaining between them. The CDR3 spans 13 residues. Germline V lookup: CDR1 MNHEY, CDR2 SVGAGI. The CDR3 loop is CASRADQIYGYTF. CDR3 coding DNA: TGTGCCAGCAGGGCCGACCAAATCTATGGCTACACCTTC.

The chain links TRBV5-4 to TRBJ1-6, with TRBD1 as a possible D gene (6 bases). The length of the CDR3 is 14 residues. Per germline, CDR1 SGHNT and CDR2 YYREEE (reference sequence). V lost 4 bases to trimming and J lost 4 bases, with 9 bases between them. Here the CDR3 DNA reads TGTGCCAGCAGCCAGGACAGTTATAATTCACCCCTCCACTTT. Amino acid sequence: CASSQDSYNSPLHF. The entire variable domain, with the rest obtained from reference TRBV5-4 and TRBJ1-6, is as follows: ETGVTQSPTHLIKTRGQQVTLRCSSQSGHNTVSWYQQALGQGPQFIFQYYREEENGRGNFPPRFSGLQFPNYSSELNVNALELDDSALYLCASSQDSYNSPLHFGNGTRLTVT.

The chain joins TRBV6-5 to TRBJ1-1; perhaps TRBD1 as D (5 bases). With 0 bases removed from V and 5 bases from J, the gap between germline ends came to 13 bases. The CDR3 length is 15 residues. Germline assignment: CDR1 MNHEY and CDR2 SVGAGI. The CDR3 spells CASSYSGQGGTEAFF. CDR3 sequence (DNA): TGTGCCAGCAGTTACTCCGGCCAGGGAGGGACTGAAGCTTTCTTT.

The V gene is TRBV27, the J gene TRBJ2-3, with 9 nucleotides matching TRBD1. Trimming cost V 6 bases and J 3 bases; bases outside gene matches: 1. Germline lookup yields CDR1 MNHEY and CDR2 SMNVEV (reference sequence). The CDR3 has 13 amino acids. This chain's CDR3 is CASRTGGTDTQYF. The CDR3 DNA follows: TGTGCCAGCAGGACAGGGGGTACAGATACGCAGTATTTT.

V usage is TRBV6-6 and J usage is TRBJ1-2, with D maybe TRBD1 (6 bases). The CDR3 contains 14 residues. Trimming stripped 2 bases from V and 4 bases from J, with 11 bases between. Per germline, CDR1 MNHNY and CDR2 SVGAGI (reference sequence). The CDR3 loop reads CASSYGGAGYGYTF. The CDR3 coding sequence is TGTGCCAGCAGTTACGGGGGGGCCGGCTATGGCTACACCTTC.

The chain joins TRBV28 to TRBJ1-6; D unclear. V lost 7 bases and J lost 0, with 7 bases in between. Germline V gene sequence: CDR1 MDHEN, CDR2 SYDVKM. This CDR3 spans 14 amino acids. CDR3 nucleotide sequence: TGTGCCAGCAAGACGAGCTCCTATAATTCACCCCTCCACTTT. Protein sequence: CASKTSSYNSPLHF.

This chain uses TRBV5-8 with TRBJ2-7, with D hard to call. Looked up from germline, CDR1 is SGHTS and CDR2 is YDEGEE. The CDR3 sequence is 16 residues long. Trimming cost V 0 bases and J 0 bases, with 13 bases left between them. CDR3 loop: CASSLARLGSSYEQYF. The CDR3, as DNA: TGTGCCAGCAGCTTGGCCAGGTTGGGGTCCTCCTACGAGCAGTACTTC.

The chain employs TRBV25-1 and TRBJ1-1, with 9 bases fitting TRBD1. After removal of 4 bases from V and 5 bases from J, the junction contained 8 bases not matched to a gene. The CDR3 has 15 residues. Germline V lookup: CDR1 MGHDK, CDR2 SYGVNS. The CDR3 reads CASSALYRGRTEAFF. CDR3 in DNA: TGTGCCAGCAGTGCTTTATACAGGGGGCGGACTGAAGCTTTCTTT.

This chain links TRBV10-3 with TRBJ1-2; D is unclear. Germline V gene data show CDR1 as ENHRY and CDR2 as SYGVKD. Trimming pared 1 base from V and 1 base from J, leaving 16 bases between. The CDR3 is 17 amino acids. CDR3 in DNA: TGTGCCATCAGTGAGTACCTCGCCGGCGGATTTAACTATGGCTACACCTTC. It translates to CAISEYLAGGFNYGYTF.

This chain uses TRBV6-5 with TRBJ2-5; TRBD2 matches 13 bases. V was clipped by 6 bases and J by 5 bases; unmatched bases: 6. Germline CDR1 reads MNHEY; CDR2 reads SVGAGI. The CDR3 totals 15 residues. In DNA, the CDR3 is TGTGCCAGCAGGCTTACTAGCGGGAGGGGGGAGACCCAGTACTTC. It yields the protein CASRLTSGRGETQYF.

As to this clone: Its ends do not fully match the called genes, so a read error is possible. CDR3 protein: CASSLERASADF. The CDR3 nucleotides are TGTGCCAGCAGCTTGGAACGGGCTAGCGCGGACTTC. The chain has TRBV5-6 and TRBJ2-5; D may be TRBD2 (6 bases). Germline V CDR1 and CDR2: SGHDT, YYEEEE. The length of the CDR3 is 12 residues.

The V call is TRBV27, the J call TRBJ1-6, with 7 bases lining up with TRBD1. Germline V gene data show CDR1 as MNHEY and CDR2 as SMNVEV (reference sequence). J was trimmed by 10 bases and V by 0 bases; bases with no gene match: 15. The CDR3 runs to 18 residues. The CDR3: CASSLSPQGPLGGSPLHF. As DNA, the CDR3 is TGTGCCAGCAGTTTATCACCACAGGGGCCGTTGGGCGGATCACCCCTCCACTTT.

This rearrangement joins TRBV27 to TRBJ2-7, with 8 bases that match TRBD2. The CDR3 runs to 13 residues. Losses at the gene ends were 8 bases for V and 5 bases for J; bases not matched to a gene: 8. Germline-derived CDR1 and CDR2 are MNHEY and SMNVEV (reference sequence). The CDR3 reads CASFGTRSHEQYF. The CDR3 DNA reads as TGTGCCAGCTTTGGGACTAGGTCACACGAGCAGTACTTC.

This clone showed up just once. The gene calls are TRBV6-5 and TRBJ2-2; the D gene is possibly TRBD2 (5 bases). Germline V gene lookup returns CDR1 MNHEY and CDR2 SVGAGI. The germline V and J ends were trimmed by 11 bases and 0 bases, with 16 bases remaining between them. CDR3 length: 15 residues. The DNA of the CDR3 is TGTGCCGCCTGGACCGCGGGTACGAACACCGGGGAGCTGTTTTTT. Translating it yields CAAWTAGTNTGELFF.

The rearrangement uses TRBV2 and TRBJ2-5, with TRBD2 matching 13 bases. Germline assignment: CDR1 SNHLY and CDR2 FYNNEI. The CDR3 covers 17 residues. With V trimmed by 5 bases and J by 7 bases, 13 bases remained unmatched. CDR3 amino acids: CASSPRTSGGPGRTQYF. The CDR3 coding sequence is TGTGCCAGCAGTCCCCGGACTAGCGGGGGTCCCGGCCGGACCCAGTACTTC. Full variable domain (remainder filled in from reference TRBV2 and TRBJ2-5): EPEVTQTPSHQVTQMGQEVILRCVPISNHLYFYWYRQILGQKVEFLVSFYNNEISEKSEIFDDQFSVERPDGSNFTLKIRSTKLEDSAMYFCASSPRTSGGPGRTQYFGPGTRLLVL.

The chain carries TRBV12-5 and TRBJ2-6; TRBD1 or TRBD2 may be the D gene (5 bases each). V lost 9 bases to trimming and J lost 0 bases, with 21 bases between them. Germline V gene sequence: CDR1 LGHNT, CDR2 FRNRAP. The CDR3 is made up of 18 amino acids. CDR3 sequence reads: CASRPGDGFTSGANVLTF. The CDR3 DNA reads TGTGCTAGCCGACCTGGGGACGGGTTTACCTCTGGGGCCAACGTCCTGACTTTC.

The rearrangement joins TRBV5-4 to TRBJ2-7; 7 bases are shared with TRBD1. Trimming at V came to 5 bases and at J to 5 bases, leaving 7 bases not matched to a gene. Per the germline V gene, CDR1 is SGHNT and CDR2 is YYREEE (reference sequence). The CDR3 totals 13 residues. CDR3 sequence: CASRTTGVHEQYF. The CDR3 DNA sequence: TGTGCCAGCAGAACTACAGGGGTCCACGAGCAGTACTTC.

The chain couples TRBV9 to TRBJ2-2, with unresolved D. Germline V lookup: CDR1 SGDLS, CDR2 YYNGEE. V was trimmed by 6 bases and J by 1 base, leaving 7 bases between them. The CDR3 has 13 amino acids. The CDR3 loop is CASTNKNTGELFF. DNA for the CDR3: TGTGCCAGCACAAACAAGAACACCGGGGAGCTGTTTTTT.

The CDR3 nucleotides read TGTGCCAGCAGTGACTCGACAGGGGGGAACACTGAAGCTTTCTTT. Translated: CASSDSTGGNTEAFF. The chain employs TRBV6-4 and TRBJ1-1, with TRBD1 identical over 9 bases. V lost 0 bases and J lost 1; bases outside the gene matches: 0. The germline gives CDR1 MRHNA, CDR2 SNTAGT. This CDR3 contains 15 residues.